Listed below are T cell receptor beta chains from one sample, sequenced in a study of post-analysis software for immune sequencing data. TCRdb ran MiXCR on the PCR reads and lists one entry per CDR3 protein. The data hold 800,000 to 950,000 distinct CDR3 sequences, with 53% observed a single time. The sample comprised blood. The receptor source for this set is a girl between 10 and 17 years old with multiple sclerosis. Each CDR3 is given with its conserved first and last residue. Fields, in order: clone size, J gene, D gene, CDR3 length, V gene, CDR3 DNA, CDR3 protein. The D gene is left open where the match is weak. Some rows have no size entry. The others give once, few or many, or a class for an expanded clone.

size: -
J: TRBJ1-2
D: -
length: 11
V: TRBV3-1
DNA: TGTGCCAGCAGTTCAGACTATGGCTACACCTTC
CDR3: CASSSDYGYTF

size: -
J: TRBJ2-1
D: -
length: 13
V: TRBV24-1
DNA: TGTGCCACCAGTGATCCCGCCTTCAATGAGCAGTTCTTC
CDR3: CATSDPAFNEQFF

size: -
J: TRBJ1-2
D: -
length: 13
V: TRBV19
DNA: TGTGCCAGTAGTATACAGAGTAACTATGGCTACACCTTC
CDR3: CASSIQSNYGYTF

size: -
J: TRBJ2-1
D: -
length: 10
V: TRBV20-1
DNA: TGCAGTGCGTTGCATATCGAGCAGTTCTTC
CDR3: CSALHIEQFF

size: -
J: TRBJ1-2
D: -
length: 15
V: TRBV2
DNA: TGTGCCAGCAGCGGGTCGGTCCTAAAACTCGGGGGCTACACCTTC
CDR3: CASSGSVLKLGGYTF

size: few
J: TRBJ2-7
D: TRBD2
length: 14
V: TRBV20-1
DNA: TGCAGTGCTAACGGGGGGACCAGTTCCTACGAGCAGTACTTC
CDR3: CSANGGTSSYEQYF

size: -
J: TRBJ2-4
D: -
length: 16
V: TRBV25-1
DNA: TGTGCCAGCAGCACAACCGGGGCCCTAGCCAAAAACATTCAGTACTTC
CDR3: CASSTTGALAKNIQYF

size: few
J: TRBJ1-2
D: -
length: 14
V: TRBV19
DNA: TGTGCCAGTAATACGGGCCCCAGGGACTATGGCTACACCTTC
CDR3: CASNTGPRDYGYTF

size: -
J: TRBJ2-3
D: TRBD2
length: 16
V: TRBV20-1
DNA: TGCAGTGCTAGTTTACCACTAGCGGGAGGAAGAGATACGCAGTATTTT
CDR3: CSASLPLAGGRDTQYF

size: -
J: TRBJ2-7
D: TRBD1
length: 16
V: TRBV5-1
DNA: TGCGCCAGCAGCTCGATTCGGGGACAGGGTTCCTACGAGCAGTACTTC
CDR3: CASSSIRGQGSYEQYF

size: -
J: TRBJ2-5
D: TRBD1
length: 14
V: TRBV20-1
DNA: TGCAGCCTAGTTGGGACAGGGAAAAACAATGAGCAGTACTTC
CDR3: CSLVGTGKNNEQYF

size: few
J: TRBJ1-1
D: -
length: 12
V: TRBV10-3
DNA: TGTGCCATCAGTGGTAGGACTGCAGAAGCTTTCTTT
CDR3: CAISGRTAEAFF

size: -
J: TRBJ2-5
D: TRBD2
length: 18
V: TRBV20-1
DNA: TGCAGTGCTAGAGCCCTAGCGGGGGGACCCAAGTACCAAGAGACCCAGTACTTC
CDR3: CSARALAGGPKYQETQYF

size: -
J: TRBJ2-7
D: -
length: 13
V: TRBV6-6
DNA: TGTGCCAGCAGTTACGATTACGCAGGCGAGCAGTACTTC
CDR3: CASSYDYAGEQYF

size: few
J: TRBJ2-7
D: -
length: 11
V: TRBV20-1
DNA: TGCAGTGCTAGGGCCGCTTCCGAGCAGTACTTC
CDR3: CSARAASEQYF

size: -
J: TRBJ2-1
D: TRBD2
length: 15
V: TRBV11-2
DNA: TGTGCCAGCAGCATAACTAGCGGGAGAGTCTATGAGCAGTTCTTC
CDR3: CASSITSGRVYEQFF

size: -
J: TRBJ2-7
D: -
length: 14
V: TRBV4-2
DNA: TGTGTCAGCAGCAATGGAGGGACGACCTACGAGCAGTACTTC
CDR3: CVSSNGGTTYEQYF

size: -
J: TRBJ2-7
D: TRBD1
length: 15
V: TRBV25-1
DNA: TGTGCCAGCAGTGGGGAACAGGGGGCCCCCTACGAGCAGTACTTC
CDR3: CASSGEQGAPYEQYF

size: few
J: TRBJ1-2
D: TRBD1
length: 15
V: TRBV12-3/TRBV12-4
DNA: TGTGCCAGCAGTTTAGCTCCCCGGACAGGGCTAGGCTACACCTTC
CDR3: CASSLAPRTGLGYTF

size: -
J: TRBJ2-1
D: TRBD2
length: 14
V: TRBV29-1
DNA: TGCGCTACCCGGGAGCGGGGGGACTACAATGAGCAGTTCTTC
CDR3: CATRERGDYNEQFF

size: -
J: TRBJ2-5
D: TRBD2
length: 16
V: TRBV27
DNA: TGTGCCAGCAGGAAAACTAGCGGGGTCCTCAGGGAGACCCAGTACTTC
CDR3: CASRKTSGVLRETQYF

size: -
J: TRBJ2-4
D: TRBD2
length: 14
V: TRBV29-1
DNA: TGCAGCGTTGTCGAGACTAGCCTTGAGGACATTCAGTACTTC
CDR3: CSVVETSLEDIQYF

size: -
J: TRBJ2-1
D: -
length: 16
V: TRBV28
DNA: TGTGCCAGCAGTTCCCAAGCGGCCCCCTCCTACAATGAGCAGTTCTTC
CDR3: CASSSQAAPSYNEQFF

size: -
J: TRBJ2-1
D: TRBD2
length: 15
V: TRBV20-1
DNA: TGCAGTGCCCATCGTCCGGGACTACCATACAATGAGCAGTTCTTC
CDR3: CSAHRPGLPYNEQFF

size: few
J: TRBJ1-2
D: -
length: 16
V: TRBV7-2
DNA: TGTGCCAGCAGCCACTTGGGGCAGGCTCTAGACTATGGCTACACCTTC
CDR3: CASSHLGQALDYGYTF

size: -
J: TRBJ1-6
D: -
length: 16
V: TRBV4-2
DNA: TGTGCCAGCAGCCAAGGACCGGGCCGGGAGGATTCACCCCTCCACTTT
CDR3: CASSQGPGREDSPLHF

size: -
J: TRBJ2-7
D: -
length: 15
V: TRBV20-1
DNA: TGCAGTGCTAGAGACCGGGGGGCTCTACGTTACGAGCAGTACTTC
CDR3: CSARDRGALRYEQYF

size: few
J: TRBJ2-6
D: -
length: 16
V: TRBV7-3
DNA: TGTGCCAGCAGCCCCTACCATAGCTCTGGGGCCAACGTCCTGACTTTC
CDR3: CASSPYHSSGANVLTF

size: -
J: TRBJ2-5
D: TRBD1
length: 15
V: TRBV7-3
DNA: TGTGCCAGCAGCTCGGGACAGGGATTCCAAGAGACCCAGTACTTC
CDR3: CASSSGQGFQETQYF

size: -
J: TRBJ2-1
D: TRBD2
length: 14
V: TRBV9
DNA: TGTGCCAGCAGCGAGACCCTGACTAGCGGAGAGCAGTTCTTC
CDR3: CASSETLTSGEQFF

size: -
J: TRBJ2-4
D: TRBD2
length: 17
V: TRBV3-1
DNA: TGTGCCAGCAGCCAAGATTCCAGCGGGGGGACCAAAAACATTCAGTACTTC
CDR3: CASSQDSSGGTKNIQYF

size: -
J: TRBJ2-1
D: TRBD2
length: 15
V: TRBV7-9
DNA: TGTGCCAGCAGCTCCGGGACTAGCGGGACCCATGAGCAGTTCTTC
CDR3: CASSSGTSGTHEQFF

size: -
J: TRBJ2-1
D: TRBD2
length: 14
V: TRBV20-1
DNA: TGCAGTGCTAGAGAGGCGGGGGCCTACAATGAGCAGTTCTTC
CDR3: CSAREAGAYNEQFF

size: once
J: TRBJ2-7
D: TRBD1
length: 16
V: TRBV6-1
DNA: TGTGCCAGCAGTGAAGCGCTCGGGACAGGAGTCTACGAGCAGTACTTC
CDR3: CASSEALGTGVYEQYF

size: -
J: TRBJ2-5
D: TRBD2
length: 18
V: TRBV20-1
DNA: TGCAGTGCAAATCCGCTCGAAATTGGCGGGAGGGCCCGTGAGACCCAGTACTTC
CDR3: CSANPLEIGGRARETQYF

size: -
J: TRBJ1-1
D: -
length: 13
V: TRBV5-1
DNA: TGCGCCAGGATCAGGGATCAGGACACTGAAGCTTTCTTT
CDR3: CARIRDQDTEAFF

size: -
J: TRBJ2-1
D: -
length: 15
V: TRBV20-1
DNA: TGCAGTGCTACCACCCCAGGGCGACACCTCAATGAGCAGTTCTTC
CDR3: CSATTPGRHLNEQFF

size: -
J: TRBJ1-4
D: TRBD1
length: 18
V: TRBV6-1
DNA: TGTGCCAGCAGCCTTTTCCAGGGGGCGCGGGTCCCCAATGAAAAACTGTTTTTT
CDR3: CASSLFQGARVPNEKLFF

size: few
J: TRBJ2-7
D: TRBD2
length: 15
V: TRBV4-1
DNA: TGCGCCAGCAGCCAAGAATACGGGGGGATCTACGAGCAGTACTTC
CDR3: CASSQEYGGIYEQYF

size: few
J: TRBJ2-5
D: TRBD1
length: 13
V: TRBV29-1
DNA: TGCAGCGTTGACACAGGGGGCCGAGAGACCCAGTACTTC
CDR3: CSVDTGGRETQYF

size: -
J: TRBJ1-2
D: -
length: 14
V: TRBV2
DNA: TGTGCCAGGGGGGATCAGGGTTCGTCCTATGGCTACACCTTC
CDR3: CARGDQGSSYGYTF

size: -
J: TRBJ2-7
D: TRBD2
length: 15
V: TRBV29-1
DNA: TGCAGCGTTGAAGATGATTCTAGCGGGAGGTACGAGCAGTACTTC
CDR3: CSVEDDSSGRYEQYF

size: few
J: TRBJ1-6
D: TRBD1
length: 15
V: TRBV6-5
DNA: TGTGCCAGCAGCAAGGGACAGATCGGGGGGCCACCCCTCCACTTT
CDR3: CASSKGQIGGPPLHF